The present entry profiles one T cell receptor beta chain with its context. Exposed enrollees had met someone with a PCR-confirmed or clinician-diagnosed COVID-19 case at some point within the 2 weeks before study entry. TCRdb's table, derived via immunoSEQ multiplex PCR, lists solely in-frame clones and lacks some. Of around 250,000 clones listed, approximately 89% were seen once; the top ten hold about 2.9%. The CDR3 is made up of 19 amino acids. CDR1 is MGHRA and CDR2 is YSYEKL in the germline V gene. Trimming at V came to 1 base and at J to 0 bases, leaving 8 bases not matched to a gene. The sample is drawn from a study of blood T cell repertoires in COVID-19.

The receptor was isolated from a woman in her thirties or forties who had been exposed to COVID-19. Source material: PBMCs or T cells enriched from blood (not recorded which). This sequence joins TRBV4-1 and TRBJ1-5; the match to TRBD1 covers 11 bases. CDR3 DNA: TGCGCCAGCAGCCAAGCGAGGACAGGGGGCGTCAATAGCAATCAGCCCCAGCATTTT. Protein product: CASSQARTGGVNSNQPQHF.